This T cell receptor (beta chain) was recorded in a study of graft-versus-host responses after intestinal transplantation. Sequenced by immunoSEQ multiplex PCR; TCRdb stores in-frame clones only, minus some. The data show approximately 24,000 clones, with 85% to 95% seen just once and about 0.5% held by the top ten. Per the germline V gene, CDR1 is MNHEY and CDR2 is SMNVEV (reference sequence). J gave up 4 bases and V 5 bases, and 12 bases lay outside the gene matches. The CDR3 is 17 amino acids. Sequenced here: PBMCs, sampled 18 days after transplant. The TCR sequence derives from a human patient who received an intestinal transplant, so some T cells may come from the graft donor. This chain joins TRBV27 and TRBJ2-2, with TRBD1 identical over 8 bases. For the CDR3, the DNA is TGTGCCAGCAGTGCCTTTTCCGGGACAGGACCCACCGGGGAGCTGTTTTTT. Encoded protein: CASSAFSGTGPTGELFF.